This TCR beta chain came from a study of blood T cell repertoires in COVID-19 (dated by TCRdb to the early 2020s). In terms of the full investigation: The collaborator samples originated in the United States, Italy and Spain and spanned the acute and convalescent phases of COVID-19. The sample metadata nearly always contained a de-identified subject ID, COVID-19 status, age in years and sex. Subjects who had been exposed to COVID-19, were actively infected with it, or had recovered from it provided the deeply sampled blood TCRbeta repertoires that made up the dataset. Where available, HLA class I and class II types were obtained from metadata supplied by the sample provider rather than from assay-based typing. A freely available public database, intended as a resource for researchers studying the immune response to SARS-CoV-2, is where the repertoires were released. The material from the prospective study consisted of cDNA or gDNA derived from T cells, B-cell-depleted T cells, or PBMCs. Samples came from the ongoing ImmuneRACE study (first 160 participants) plus 1,254 subjects from 6 global collaborators. What the work shows at the level of the full study, not this receptor alone: The quantity of clinical and demographic metadata differed by source and by participant and was supplied without curation.

TCRbeta CDR3 regions were amplified from genomic DNA by means of the immunoSEQ Assay, a bias-controlled multiplex PCR. Regarding the original processing steps: Within the assay, amplification of reference gene primers was used to estimate how many nucleated cells each sample contained. To quantify the absolute abundance of each unique TCRbeta CDR3 rearrangement, sequence reads were collapsed and filtered. For each sample, productive Simpson clonality was calculated as the square root of Simpson's diversity index over productive rearrangements. TCRdb's version of the immuneACCESS table is confined to in-frame rearrangements and falls short of the full clone set. An unresolved V gene accounts for under half of the shortfall where checked; the remainder is of unknown origin. The DNA gave D and trimming, while V, J and clone size come from that table. Recorded for this sample are 15,000 to 20,000 clones; 85% to 90% of them occurred a single time. Clones ranked in the top ten supply approximately 5.6% of the sample.

The junction shows trimming of 4 bases on V and 4 bases on J, and the gene matches do not reach 10 bases of it. From the cysteine up to the phenylalanine, the CDR3 has a length of 16 residues. Solely the CDR3 DNA is kept, with 48 bases framed from the first base. From the germline V gene (reference sequence), CDR1 is SGHNT and CDR2 is YYREEE. Note on this clone: This receptor's antigen is unknown. Per-base qualities were not stored, and no clone one base away is much larger.

Whole blood was collected in K2EDTA tubes by collaborating institutions according to the institutions' own protocols. For TCRbeta analysis, collaborators shipped samples in one of three forms: frozen whole blood, isolated PBMCs, or DNA extracted from either of those sample types. The specimen was peripheral blood. The V gene is TRBV5-4 and the J gene is TRBJ2-1, and 8 junction bases match TRBD1. This receptor was obtained from a human donor in a cohort sampled during active COVID-19. For the CDR3, the sequence is CASSRPGQGAYNEQFF. The DNA sequence follows: TGTGCCAGCAGCCGACCTGGCCAGGGGGCGTACAATGAGCAGTTCTTC.